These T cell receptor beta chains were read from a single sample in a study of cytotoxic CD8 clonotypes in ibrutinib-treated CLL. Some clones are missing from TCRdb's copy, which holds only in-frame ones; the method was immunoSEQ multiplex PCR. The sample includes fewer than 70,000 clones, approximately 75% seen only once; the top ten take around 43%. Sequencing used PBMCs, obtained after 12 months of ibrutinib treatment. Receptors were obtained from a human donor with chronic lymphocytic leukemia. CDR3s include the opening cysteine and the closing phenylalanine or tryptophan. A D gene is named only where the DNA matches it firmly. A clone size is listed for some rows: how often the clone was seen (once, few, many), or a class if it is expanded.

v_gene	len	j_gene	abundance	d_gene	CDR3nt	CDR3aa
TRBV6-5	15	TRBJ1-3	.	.	TGTGCCAGCAGTACAACAGCCCACTCTGGAAACACCATATATTTT	CASSTTAHSGNTIYF
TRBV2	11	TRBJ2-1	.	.	TGTGCCAGCCTAGAGCACAATGAGCAGTTCTTC	CASLEHNEQFF
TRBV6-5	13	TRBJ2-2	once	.	TGTGCCAGCAGTAGAGGGGACACCGGGGAGCTGTTTTTT	CASSRGDTGELFF
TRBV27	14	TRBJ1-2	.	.	TGTGCCAGCAGTTTGAGCGGACCAAGTTATGGCTACACCTTC	CASSLSGPSYGYTF
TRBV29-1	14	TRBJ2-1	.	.	TGCAGCGTTGAAGATTCTATGACCCCCAATGAGCAGTTCTTC	CSVEDSMTPNEQFF
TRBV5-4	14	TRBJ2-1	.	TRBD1	TGTGCCAGCAGCTTGCCCGACAGGGACAATGAGCAGTTCTTC	CASSLPDRDNEQFF
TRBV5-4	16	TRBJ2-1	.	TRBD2	TGTGCCAGCAGCTTGGGTAGCGGGAGCTCCTACAATGAGCAGTTCTTC	CASSLGSGSSYNEQFF
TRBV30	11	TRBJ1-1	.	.	TGTGCCTGGACAGGGGAGACTGAAGCTTTCTTT	CAWTGETEAFF
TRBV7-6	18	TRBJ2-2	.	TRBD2	TGTGCCAGCAGCTTAGCGGACCTAGCGGGAGGAAACGCCGGGGAGCTGTTTTTT	CASSLADLAGGNAGELFF
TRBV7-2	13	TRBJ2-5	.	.	TGTGCCAGCAGCTTGACTAGTGTGGAGACCCAGTACTTC	CASSLTSVETQYF
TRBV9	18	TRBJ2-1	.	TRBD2	TGTGCCAGCAGCGTCCAAACCCGGACTAGCGGGGCTCACAATGAGCAGTTCTTC	CASSVQTRTSGAHNEQFF
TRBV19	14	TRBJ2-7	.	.	TGTGCCAGTAGTCTAGAAGGGTTGGTCCACGAGCAGTACTTC	CASSLEGLVHEQYF
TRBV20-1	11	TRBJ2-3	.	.	TGCAGTGCTGAGCTTGAGACTACGCAGTATTTT	CSAELETTQYF
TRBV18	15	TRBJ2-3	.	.	TGTGCCAGCTCACCACCGGTCGGGGTGGCAGATACGCAGTATTTT	CASSPPVGVADTQYF
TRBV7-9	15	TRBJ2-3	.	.	TGTGCCAGCAGCTTAGCTGCCAGGAGCACAGATACGCAGTATTTT	CASSLAARSTDTQYF
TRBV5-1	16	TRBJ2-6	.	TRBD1	TGCGCCAGCAGCTTGGGACAGGGGGCTGGGGCCAACGTCCTGACTTTC	CASSLGQGAGANVLTF
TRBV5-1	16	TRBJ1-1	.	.	TGCGCCAGCAGCTTGGAAATTATAGGGACGAACACTGAAGCTTTCTTT	CASSLEIIGTNTEAFF
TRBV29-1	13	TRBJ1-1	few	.	TGCAGCGTTGAAAAGTCTACAAACACTGAAGCTTTCTTT	CSVEKSTNTEAFF
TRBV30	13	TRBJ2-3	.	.	TGTGCCTGGAGTGTGGACTCCTGGGGTACGCAGTATTTT	CAWSVDSWGTQYF
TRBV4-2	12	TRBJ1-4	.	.	TGTGCCAGCAGCGCCGATAATGAAAAACTGTTTTTT	CASSADNEKLFF
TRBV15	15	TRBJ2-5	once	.	TGTGCCACCAGCCGCGGGACTCAGTACCAAGAGACCCAGTACTTC	CATSRGTQYQETQYF
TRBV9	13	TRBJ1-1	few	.	TGTGCCACCGCCGGGGACCCGTACACTGAAGCTTTCTTT	CATAGDPYTEAFF
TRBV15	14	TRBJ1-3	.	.	TGTGCCACCAGAGCGGCAGGGACGGAGGGCACCATATATTTT	CATRAAGTEGTIYF
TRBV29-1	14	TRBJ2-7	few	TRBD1	TGCAGCGTTGGATGGCAGGGGGCCCCGTACGAGCAGTACTTC	CSVGWQGAPYEQYF
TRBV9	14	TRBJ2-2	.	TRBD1	TGTGCCAGCACTCGGGACAGTGAGACCGGGGAGCTGTTTTTT	CASTRDSETGELFF
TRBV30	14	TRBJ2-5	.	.	TGTGCCTGGAGTGGGGAGTGGGGGCAAGAGACCCAGTACTTC	CAWSGEWGQETQYF
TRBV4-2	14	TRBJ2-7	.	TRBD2	TGTGCCAGCAGCCAAGAGCCTAGCGGAGGCGAGCAGTACTTC	CASSQEPSGGEQYF
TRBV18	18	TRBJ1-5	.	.	TGTGCCAGCTCACCATTACCCACCGCTGCCGCTGCAAATCAGCCCCAGCATTTT	CASSPLPTAAAANQPQHF
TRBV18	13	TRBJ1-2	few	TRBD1	TGTGCCAGCTCACCACAGGGGGCGCGTGGCTACACCTTC	CASSPQGARGYTF
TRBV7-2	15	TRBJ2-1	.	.	TGTGCCTCGGTAGGCGACCTGAGCTCCTACAATGAGCAGTTCTTC	CASVGDLSSYNEQFF
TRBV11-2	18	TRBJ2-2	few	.	TGTGCCAGCAGCTTGTTTCCAGGGGTGATGGGGAACACCGGGGAGCTGTTTTTT	CASSLFPGVMGNTGELFF
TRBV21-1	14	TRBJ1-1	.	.	TGTGCCAGCAGCAATGGGGGTCTGAACACTGAAGCTTTCTTT	CASSNGGLNTEAFF
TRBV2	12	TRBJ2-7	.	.	TGTGCCAGCAGTACCTCCATTTACGAGCAGTACTTC	CASSTSIYEQYF
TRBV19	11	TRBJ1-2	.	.	TGTGCCAGTAGTTTATTCTATGGCTACACCTTC	CASSLFYGYTF
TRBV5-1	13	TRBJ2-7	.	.	TGCGCCAGCAGCCCCTGGAGCTCGGGGGAGCAGTACTTC	CASSPWSSGEQYF
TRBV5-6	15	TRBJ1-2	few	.	TGTGCCAGCAGCTTGAACGGGGCGGGGAACTATGGCTACACCTTC	CASSLNGAGNYGYTF
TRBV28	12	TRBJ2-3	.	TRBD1	TGTGCCAGCAGTTTGACAGGGAATACGCAGTATTTT	CASSLTGNTQYF
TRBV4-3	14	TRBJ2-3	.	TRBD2	TGCGCCAGCAGCCAAGATCGGGGGACTAGGGCGCAGTATTTT	CASSQDRGTRAQYF
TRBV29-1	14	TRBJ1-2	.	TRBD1	TGCAGCGTTATACCAGGGGGCGAAGTCTATGGCTACACCTTC	CSVIPGGEVYGYTF
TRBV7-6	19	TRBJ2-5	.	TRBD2	TGTGCCAGCAGCTTAATCCCACTACTTGGACTAGCGGGGAATGAGACCCAGTACTTC	CASSLIPLLGLAGNETQYF
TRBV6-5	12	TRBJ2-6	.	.	TGTGCCATCGGGGTCAGGGCCAACGTCCTGACTTTC	CAIGVRANVLTF
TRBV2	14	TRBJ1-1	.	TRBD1	TGTGCCAGCATTCCGGGACAGGGAAACACTGAAGCTTTCTTT	CASIPGQGNTEAFF
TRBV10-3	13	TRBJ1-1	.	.	TGTGCCATCAGTGACATCACGAACACTGAAGCTTTCTTT	CAISDITNTEAFF
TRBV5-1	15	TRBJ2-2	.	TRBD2	TGCGCCAGCGCTGGACTAGCGTCGAACACCGGGGAGCTGTTTTTT	CASAGLASNTGELFF
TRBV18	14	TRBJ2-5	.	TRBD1	TGTGCCAGCTCCGAACAGGGGGCAGGGGAGACCCAGTACTTC	CASSEQGAGETQYF
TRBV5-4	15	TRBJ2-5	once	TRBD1	TGTGCCAGCACCCCCGGGGACAGGCGACAAGAGACCCAGTACTTC	CASTPGDRRQETQYF
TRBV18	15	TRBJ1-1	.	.	TGTGCCAGCTCACCCTCACGGGGAGTTGCCACTGAAGCTTTCTTT	CASSPSRGVATEAFF
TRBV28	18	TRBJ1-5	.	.	TGTGCCAGCAGTTTGCGTCAGTCGTTTACCCATAGCAATCAGCCCCAGCATTTT	CASSLRQSFTHSNQPQHF
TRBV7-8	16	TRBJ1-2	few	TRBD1	TGTGCCAGCAGCCTTGGCCGGGACAGAACCGTCGGGGGCTACACCTTC	CASSLGRDRTVGGYTF
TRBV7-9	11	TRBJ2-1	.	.	TGTGCCAGCAGCTTACTCCCTGAGCAGTTCTTC	CASSLLPEQFF
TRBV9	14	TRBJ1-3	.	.	TGTGCCAGCAGCCCGGGACAAGGGGGTGACACCATATATTTT	CASSPGQGGDTIYF
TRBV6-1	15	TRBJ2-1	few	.	TGTGCCAGCAGACAAACTGAGGGGACCTACAATGAGCAGTTCTTC	CASRQTEGTYNEQFF
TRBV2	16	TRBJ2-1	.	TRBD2	TGTGCCAGCCGTCGTACCGGGACTAGCGGGTACAATGAGCAGTTCTTC	CASRRTGTSGYNEQFF
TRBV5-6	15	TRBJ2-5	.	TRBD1	TGTGCCAGCAGCTATTATAACAGGGGTGGGGAGACCCAGTACTTC	CASSYYNRGGETQYF